This entry concerns a single TCR beta chain. What it recognizes is unknown. The data stem from a study of naive and memory T cell subsets. General study findings and limits: In CD4 and CD8 cells, diversity dropped from naive through EMRA. Especially in CD8 cells, naive repertoires contained a few larger clonotypes, possibly CD45RA-re-expressing memory cells.

Germline loops: CDR1 SEHNR, CDR2 FQNEAQ (reference sequence). V shed 1 base and J 3 bases; nucleotides not matched to a gene: 9. The CDR3 totals 18 residues. An equimolar mix of two oligonucleotides served as the beta constant-region primer for TRBC1 and TRBC2. Ligated cDNA was amplified by four rounds of PCR with nested alpha and beta constant-region primers and SP2. MiXCR, run by TCRdb on the UMI-ligation and nested PCR reads, gives a single entry per CDR3 protein. The sample has about 150,000 distinct CDR3 sequences, about 20% seen once. The chain has TRBV7-9 and TRBJ1-1; 12 bases line up with TRBD1. This sequence originates from a human donor in good health. Sequenced input: naive CD4+ T cells from blood. CDR3 coding DNA: TGTGCCAGCAGCTTAGGAATCGGGACAGGGGGCGGAGACACTGAAGCTTTCTTT. Its translation: CASSLGIGTGGGDTEAFF.